The rows below give T cell receptor beta chains drawn from one sample of a study of vaccination effects on CD4 cells after COVID-19. Their recognized antigens are unknown. Sequencing was performed with immunoSEQ multiplex PCR; in TCRdb, only in-frame clones are kept and a portion is missing. The data hold more than 65,000 clones, with about 80% observed a single time. The sample was CD4+ T cells from PBMCs cultured with HCoV-229E spike peptides, taken after COVID-19 vaccination. The receptors here all came from a human donor who received a COVID-19 vaccine. The CDR3 runs from the conserved cysteine through the conserved F or W. Each record gives: clone size, J gene, V gene, D gene, CDR3 protein, CDR3 DNA. The D gene is left open where the match is weak. Clone size, where shown, is once, few, many, or a class for clones that have expanded.

>.|TRBJ2-5|TRBV29-1|.
CSPVQGRAQYF
TGCAGCCCTGTTCAGGGCCGGGCCCAGTACTTC
>.|TRBJ2-1|TRBV10-2|TRBD2
CASASLTRGTNEQFF
TGCGCCAGCGCCTCCCTAACGCGGGGGACCAATGAGCAGTTCTTC
>.|TRBJ1-2|TRBV29-1|TRBD1
CSVEPGQGDGYTF
TGCAGCGTAGAACCGGGACAGGGTGATGGCTACACCTTC
>.|TRBJ2-3|TRBV2|TRBD1
CASSRQGLTPDTQYF
TGTGCCAGCAGTCGACAGGGTCTCACCCCAGATACGCAGTATTTT
>.|TRBJ1-6|TRBV12-3/TRBV12-4|.
CASSTDTGSPLHF
TGTGCCAGCAGCACTGACACGGGTTCACCCCTCCACTTT
>.|TRBJ1-1|TRBV28|.
CASSFGGAQDTEAFF
TGTGCCAGCAGTTTTGGGGGGGCGCAGGACACTGAAGCTTTCTTT
>.|TRBJ1-1|TRBV18|TRBD1
CASSQGQAPEAFF
TGTGCCAGCTCACAGGGACAGGCCCCTGAAGCTTTCTTT
>.|TRBJ1-4|TRBV28|.
CASSLGLGEKLFF
TGTGCCAGCAGTTTAGGGTTAGGTGAAAAACTGTTTTTT
>few|TRBJ2-3|TRBV5-1|.
CASSLGGGTDTQYF
TGCGCCAGCAGCTTGGGCGGGGGCACAGATACGCAGTATTTT
>.|TRBJ1-4|TRBV19|.
CASSYRGAVEKLFF
TGTGCCAGTTCTTACCGCGGGGCCGTAGAAAAACTGTTTTTT
>.|TRBJ1-3|TRBV6-5|TRBD1
CASSYRQGAGNTIYF
TGTGCCAGCAGTTACCGACAGGGAGCCGGAAACACCATATATTTT
>few|TRBJ2-2|TRBV7-9|.
CASSLVVLTTGELFF
TGTGCCAGCAGCTTAGTTGTACTAACCACCGGGGAGCTGTTTTTT
>.|TRBJ1-6|TRBV28|TRBD1
CASSPGGNSPLHF
TGTGCCAGCAGCCCAGGGGGGAATTCACCCCTCCACTTT
>.|TRBJ1-2|TRBV6-1|.
CASSEAAGGNYGYTF
TGTGCCAGCAGTGAAGCTGCGGGGGGCAACTATGGCTACACCTTC
>.|TRBJ1-6|TRBV19|TRBD1
CATRDRASYGSPLHF
TGTGCCACCCGGGACAGGGCAAGTTACGGGTCACCCCTCCACTTT